The 18 T cell receptor beta chains in this list originate from one sample, sequenced in a study of early stage breast cancer tumors. Sequenced by immunoSEQ multiplex PCR; TCRdb stores in-frame clones only, minus some. The sample shows about 58,000 clones, 65% to 80% of them seen only once. Sequencing was carried out using blood. The receptors originated from a person aged 30 to 40 with breast cancer.

The chain combines TRBV5-1 with TRBJ2-7; the match to TRBD2 covers 13 bases. Per the germline V gene, CDR1 is SGHRS and CDR2 is YFSETQ. V lost 4 bases to trimming and J lost 5 bases; unmatched junction nucleotides: 9. The CDR3 runs 16 residues. The CDR3 sequence: CASSRGTSGISDEQYF. In DNA form, the CDR3 reads TGCGCCAGCAGCAGGGGGACTAGCGGGATTAGCGACGAGCAGTACTTC.

To note about this clone: Germline and junction disagree at one end, which may indicate a read error. The chain carries TRBV4-1 and TRBJ1-2; 7 positions match TRBD1. Looked up from germline, CDR1 is MGHRA and CDR2 is YSYEKL. There are 15 residues in the CDR3. The DNA for the CDR3 is TGCACCAGCAGCCAAGCGCGGGACAGCCACTATGGCTACACCTTC. This gives the protein CTSSQARDSHYGYTF.

The chain has TRBV4-3 and TRBJ2-3; D tentatively reads TRBD1 or TRBD2 (5 bases each). Trimming removed 1 base at V and 2 bases at J, with 19 bases between. Germline CDR1 reads LGHNA; CDR2 reads YSLEER. This CDR3 comprises 18 residues. The CDR3 nucleotides are TGCGCCAGCAGCCAAGTTGGCTCAGCTAGGGACCACACAGATACGCAGTATTTT. This codes for CASSQVGSARDHTDTQYF.

V and J are TRBV30 and TRBJ1-4, with D unresolved. Germline-derived CDR1 and CDR2 are GTSNPN and SVGIG (reference sequence). The CDR3 covers 15 residues. V dropped 4 bases and J dropped 3 bases, with 15 bases sitting between them. This chain's CDR3 is CAWNSPGLANEKLFF. The CDR3 DNA follows: TGTGCCTGGAACTCACCGGGCCTAGCTAATGAAAAACTGTTTTTT.

The gene calls are TRBV5-1 and TRBJ1-2; TRBD1 might be the D (6 bases). This CDR3 comprises 16 residues. V was shortened by 4 bases and J by 4 bases, with 20 bases between the two germline ends. The germline gives CDR1 SGHRS, CDR2 YFSETQ. The CDR3 DNA reads TGCGCCAGCAGCCTGCGGGACACACAAGAACTCTATGGCTACACCTTC. This translates into CASSLRDTQELYGYTF.

This clone appeared a single time. The J gene is TRBJ1-3, the V gene TRBV7-8; D call uncertain. Trimming took off 2 bases at V and 0 bases at J, with 11 bases between the two ends. Germline V CDR1 and CDR2: SGHVS, FQNEAQ. The CDR3 sequence is 16 residues long. The CDR3, as DNA: TGTGCCAGCAGCTTAAGACGGGTTAGCTCTGGAAACACCATATATTTT. This sequence encodes CASSLRRVSSGNTIYF.

This chain links TRBV7-9 with TRBJ1-4; a possible D gene is TRBD1 (5 bases). This CDR3 is built from 12 residues. Germline CDR1 SEHNR, CDR2 FQNEAQ (reference sequence). Trimming took off 1 base at V and 8 bases at J, with 5 bases between the two ends. CDR3: CASSLEGEKLFF. Written as DNA, the CDR3 is TGTGCCAGCAGCTTAGAGGGGGAAAAACTGTTTTTT.

In nucleotides, the CDR3 is TGCGCCAGCAGCCAAGATTATGCGCGGGCCTCTGGGGCCAACGTCCTGACTTTC. Encoded protein: CASSQDYARASGANVLTF. J is TRBJ2-6 and V is TRBV4-3, with a weak D call TRBD2 (5 bases). V was cut by 0 bases and J by 0 bases, with 12 bases left in between. Germline CDR1 and CDR2: LGHNA and YSLEER. The CDR3 has 18 amino acids.

The chain combines TRBV4-1 with TRBJ1-2, with D unclear. The CDR3 contains 13 residues. The germline V and J ends were trimmed by 2 bases and 4 bases, with 8 bases remaining between them. Germline-derived CDR1 and CDR2 are MGHRA and YSYEKL. DNA for the CDR3: TGCGCCAGCAGCCAATTCCCCGCCTATGGCTACACCTTC. Amino acid sequence: CASSQFPAYGYTF.

The rearrangement links TRBV6-6 to TRBJ1-3; D unresolved. Trimming removed 4 bases at V and 3 bases at J, with 7 bases between. The length of the CDR3 is 13 residues. The germline CDR1 and CDR2 sequences are MNHNY and SVGAGI (reference sequence). CDR3 sequence (DNA): TGTGCCAGCAGTTTGGACGGTGGAAACACCATATATTTT. Residues: CASSLDGGNTIYF.

The V and J genes are TRBV7-9 and TRBJ2-5; D ambiguous. Germline-derived CDR1 and CDR2 are SEHNR and FQNEAQ (reference sequence). The CDR3 is 15 residues long. V shed 2 bases and J shed 1 base, with 11 bases lying between them. For the CDR3, the DNA is TGTGCCAGCAGCTTAAGCGCCTTCCTCCAAGAGACCCAGTACTTC. Encoded protein: CASSLSAFLQETQYF.

The rearrangement uses TRBV15 and TRBJ2-1, with TRBD2 identical over 8 bases. Unmatched junction bases numbered 7, after V lost 1 base and J lost 8 bases. The CDR3 is 15 residues long. Germline V gives CDR1 LNHNV, CDR2 YYDKDF (reference sequence). CDR3 protein: CATSRGAGGGDEQFF. CDR3 sequence (DNA): TGTGCCACCAGCAGAGGGGCGGGAGGAGGCGATGAGCAGTTCTTC.

The rearrangement uses TRBV6-5 and TRBJ2-4, with no clear D. V shed 0 bases and J shed 3 bases, with 9 bases lying between them. Germline V gene sequence: CDR1 MNHEY, CDR2 SVGAGI. The CDR3 loop spans 15 amino acids. The DNA of the CDR3 is TGTGCCAGCAGTTACTCGTGGGGTGGCAAAAACATTCAGTACTTC. Translating gives CASSYSWGGKNIQYF.

The chain joins TRBV15 to TRBJ2-1, with D possibly TRBD2 on 6 matching bases. Trimming left V 0 bases short and J 8 bases short, with 14 bases between. The CDR3 extends over 15 amino acids. Germline values: CDR1 LNHNV, CDR2 YYDKDF (reference sequence). The CDR3 loop reads CATSREVREWDEQFF. CDR3 sequence (DNA): TGTGCCACCAGCAGAGAAGTGCGGGAATGGGATGAGCAGTTCTTC.

The chain has TRBV6-5 and TRBJ1-4; 11 bases agree with TRBD1. Trimming took 0 bases from V and 6 from J; bases not matched to a gene: 0. Looked up from germline, CDR1 is MNHEY and CDR2 is SVGAGI. The CDR3 consists of 15 residues. CDR3 sequence: CASSYSGQGDEKLFF. The CDR3 DNA sequence: TGTGCCAGCAGTTACTCGGGACAGGGGGATGAAAAACTGTTTTTT.

The genes are TRBV13 and TRBJ2-3; D is uncertain. Germline assignment: CDR1 PRHDT and CDR2 FYEKMQ (reference sequence). CDR3 size: 14 residues. The V and J ends lost 0 bases and 7 bases respectively, with 11 bases between them. The CDR3 DNA is TGTGCCAGCAGCTTAGGGAACCGGCTGTATACGCAGTATTTT. Its translation: CASSLGNRLYTQYF.

The V call is TRBV7-2, the J call TRBJ2-3; D unclear. Trimming cost V 1 base and J 4 bases, with 3 bases left between them. CDR3 length: 12 residues. The germline V gene has CDR1 SGHTA and CDR2 FQGNSA. CDR3 region: CASSLVSDTQYF. CDR3 coding DNA: TGTGCCAGCAGCTTAGTGTCAGATACGCAGTATTTT.

The V gene is TRBV9, the J gene TRBJ2-3, with 7 bases that match TRBD2. J was trimmed by 1 base and V by 1 base; bases with no gene match: 12. The CDR3 has 18 amino acids. The germline gives CDR1 SGDLS, CDR2 YYNGEE. The CDR3 DNA reads as TGTGCCAGCAGCGTATCGAAATGGGGGGGAGCGGGCACAGATACGCAGTATTTT. It specifies CASSVSKWGGAGTDTQYF.